These 8 T cell receptor beta chains came from one sample sequenced in a study of blood T cells in healthy people across ages. A second PCR of 7 to 11 cycles used a sample-barcoded 5' primer and a J-beta primer mix. Via MiXCR, TCRdb re-called the 5' RACE reads, giving one row per CDR3 protein. The repertoire holds 700,000 to 1,000,000 distinct CDR3 sequences, with approximately 48% as singletons. Sample: blood. The origin of the receptors is a man between 60 and 70 years old in good health.

The sample holds a few counts of this clonotype. The chain is built from TRBV20-1 and TRBJ2-5; tentative D call: TRBD1 (6 bases). Deletions cut 5 bases from V and 2 bases from J, with 15 bases between. The CDR3 loop spans 14 amino acids. Germline lookup yields CDR1 DFQATT and CDR2 SNEGSKA (reference sequence). The CDR3 region is CSADLQGWQETQYF. The CDR3 DNA sequence: TGCAGTGCTGATTTACAGGGTTGGCAAGAGACCCAGTACTTC.

With regard to this clonotype: One end of the junction fails to match germline, which may point to a read error. The rearrangement uses TRBV7-9 and TRBJ1-6; tentatively, D is TRBD1 (5 bases). CDR1 SEHNR and CDR2 FQNEAQ come from the germline V gene (reference sequence). The CDR3 totals 15 residues. The CDR3 coding sequence is TGTGCCAGCAGCGCCGGGACGGGATTTAATTCACCCCCCCACTTT. It specifies CASSAGTGFNSPPHF. Supplemented by reference TRBV7-9 and TRBJ1-6, the full variable domain reads DTGVSQNPRHKITKRGQNVTFRCDPISEHNRLYWYRQTLGQGPEFLTYFQNEAQLEKSRLLSDRFSAERPKGSFSTLEIQRTEQGDSAMYLCASSAGTGFNSPPHFGNGTRLTVT.

This clonotype was detected only a few times. The chain links TRBV7-2 to TRBJ1-2; no clear D gene. CDR1 SGHTA and CDR2 FQGNSA come from the germline V gene. The length of the CDR3 is 14 residues. The germline V and J ends were trimmed by 0 bases and 8 bases, with 13 bases remaining between them. This CDR3 is CASSLASTLRGYTF. CDR3 sequence (DNA): TGTGCCAGCAGCTTAGCTAGCACCCTGCGGGGCTACACCTTC.

The chain joins TRBV7-2 to TRBJ2-3, with 10 bases identical to TRBD2. The CDR3 is 16 residues long. Germline V gene lookup returns CDR1 SGHTA and CDR2 FQGNSA. V gave up 4 bases and J gave up 0 bases; unmatched junction bases: 4. CDR3 sequence reads: CASSSSGGPSTDTQYF. The CDR3 DNA reads TGTGCCAGCAGCTCTAGCGGGGGCCCCAGCACAGATACGCAGTATTTT. Full variable domain (rest looked up from reference TRBV7-2 and TRBJ2-3): GAGVSQSPSNKVTEKGKDVELRCDPISGHTALYWYRQSLGQGLEFLIYFQGNSAPDKSGLPSDRFSAERTGGSVSTLTIQRTQQEDSAVYLCASSSSGGPSTDTQYFGPGTRLTVL.

This sequence joins TRBV10-2 and TRBJ1-2, with D tentatively TRBD1 (6 bases). The CDR3 covers 13 residues. The ends were cut back, 1 base at V and 12 bases at J, with 15 bases in the middle. Per the germline V gene, CDR1 is WSHSY and CDR2 is SAAADI. The CDR3 spells CASSEFQQGRHTF. The CDR3 coding sequence is TGCGCCAGCAGTGAGTTCCAACAGGGACGGCACACCTTC.

The count of this clonotype is one. The chain links TRBV5-1 to TRBJ2-3, with a possible D match to TRBD1 (6 bases). Germline V gene sequence: CDR1 SGHRS, CDR2 YFSETQ. The ends were cut back, 4 bases at V and 1 base at J, with 19 bases in the middle. The CDR3 sequence is 17 residues long. CDR3: CASSIVPTGSGTDTQYF. The CDR3 DNA is TGCGCCAGCAGCATTGTGCCTACAGGGTCAGGCACAGATACGCAGTATTTT.

The chain employs TRBV6-1 and TRBJ2-5; the D is unclear. The J call could be wrong; TRBJ2-7 is a better fit for the DNA end. From germline, CDR1 is MNHNS and CDR2 SASEGT. CDR3 size: 12 residues. This CDR3 is CASSKGPSEQYF. In nucleotides, the CDR3 is TGTGCCAGCAGCAAAGGGCCAAGCGAGCAGTACTTC.

This sequence joins TRBV4-3 and TRBJ1-2; possibly TRBD1 for D (5 bases). The V gene lost 9 bases and the J gene lost 6 bases, with 14 bases spanning the gap. The CDR3 length is 12 residues. Germline V gene data show CDR1 as LGHNA and CDR2 as YSLEER. CDR3 DNA sequence: TGCGCCAGGCTCGGGGGGGAGCATGGCTACACCTTC. This sequence encodes CARLGGEHGYTF.